This T cell receptor (beta chain) was captured in a study of cytomegalovirus exposure and HLA in healthy donors. Study findings and constraints: Segments of the TCR beta V type were, in most cases, productive about 90% or about 30% of the time in an earlier analysis.

This clone was recorded a few times. Its antigen is currently unknown. The CDR3 contains 19 residues. Unmatched junction bases numbered 21, after V lost 6 bases and J lost 4 bases. Germline CDR1 ENHRY, CDR2 SYGVKD. The primer mix had 60 Vbeta and 13 Jbeta primers. Assay used: immunoSEQ multiplex PCR; TCRdb lists only in-frame clones, some missing. The sample includes about 160,000 clones, about 77% seen only once; the top ten take approximately 1.4%. This TCR derives from a man between 25 and 39 years old in good health and CMV-seronegative. The chain has TRBV10-3 and TRBJ1-2; 9 bases are shared with TRBD1. Sequencing input: PBMCs. This CDR3 reads CAISLRVTLGQGGGYGYTF. DNA of the CDR3: TGTGCCATCAGCCTCAGGGTAACTCTGGGACAGGGAGGAGGCTATGGCTACACCTTC.